This entry lists 32 T cell receptor beta chains sequenced from one sample in a study of patients and donors after allogeneic stem cell transplantation. TCRdb redid the calling of the RT-PCR reads with MiXCR, one entry per CDR3 protein. Found here are around 200,000 distinct CDR3 sequences, more than 35% of them singletons; the top ten hold approximately 10%. The sequencing sample was made of blood, either unsorted or a sorted T cell fraction (not recorded which). The receptors were sampled from a human donor who was either an allogeneic HSCT recipient or a stem cell or donor lymphocyte infusion donor (not recorded which). It is not recorded whose cells these are; they may come from a transplant donor.

The chain employs TRBV28 and TRBJ1-6; D gene unclear. The V and J ends lost 2 bases and 4 bases respectively, with 6 bases between them. Germline CDR1 MDHEN, CDR2 SYDVKM. The CDR3 length is 14 residues. CDR3: CASSLSHYNSPLHF. CDR3 nucleotide sequence: TGTGCCAGCAGTTTAAGTCATTATAATTCACCCCTCCACTTT.

The chain is built from TRBV7-9 and TRBJ1-2; D is unclear. Trimming removed 5 bases from V and 4 bases from J, with 14 bases in between. CDR1 is SEHNR, CDR2 FQNEAQ, per germline (reference sequence). The CDR3 runs 14 residues. CDR3 nucleotides: TGTGCCAGCAGCCATTTGCAAGGCAGCTATGGCTACACCTTC. It specifies CASSHLQGSYGYTF.

The rearrangement links TRBV4-2 to TRBJ2-3; D gene unclear. The V gene lost 0 bases and the J gene lost 6 bases, with 19 bases spanning the gap. CDR3 length equals 17 residues. CDR1 LGHNA and CDR2 YNFKEQ come from the germline V gene. CDR3 in amino acids: CASSQDHPTRNGDTQYF. Here the CDR3 DNA reads TGTGCCAGCAGCCAAGATCACCCGACAAGGAATGGGGATACGCAGTATTTT.

The rearrangement links TRBV5-1 to TRBJ2-4; no definite D call. This CDR3 is 14 amino acids long. Germline V gene sequence: CDR1 SGHRS, CDR2 YFSETQ. V gave up 2 bases and J gave up 0 bases, with 6 bases separating them. Written as DNA, the CDR3 is TGCGCCAGCAGCTTCGGTGAAGCCAAAAACATTCAGTACTTC. Encoded protein: CASSFGEAKNIQYF.

This clonotype was seen more than once but under ten times. J is TRBJ2-7 and V is TRBV3-1; the D gene is possibly TRBD2 (6 bases). The V end was cut by 3 bases, the J end by 1 base, with 10 bases between. CDR1 LGHDT and CDR2 YNNKEL come from the germline V gene (reference sequence). This CDR3 is 14 amino acids long. This CDR3 reads CASSQAGLSYEQYF. The CDR3 coding sequence is TGTGCCAGCAGCCAGGCGGGGCTTTCCTACGAGCAGTACTTC.

This sequence joins TRBV15 and TRBJ1-3, with D hard to call. Between the trimmed V and J ends, which lost 1 base and 0 bases, there was a span of 10 bases. Germline V gene sequence: CDR1 LNHNV, CDR2 YYDKDF (reference sequence). The CDR3 covers 16 residues. CDR3 residues: CATSRALLDSGNTIYF. The CDR3 DNA reads TGTGCCACCAGCAGAGCCTTGTTGGACTCTGGAAACACCATATATTTT. Full variable domain (missing parts from reference TRBV15 and TRBJ1-3): DAMVIQNPRYQVTQFGKPVTLSCSQTLNHNVMYWYQQKSSQAPKLLFHYYDKDFNNEADTPDNFQSRRPNTSFCFLDIRSPGLGDTAMYLCATSRALLDSGNTIYFGEGSWLTVV.

The rearrangement uses TRBV4-1 and TRBJ1-5; D unclear. V was clipped by 1 base and J by 7 bases, with 11 bases between them. Germline CDR1 and CDR2: MGHRA and YSYEKL. CDR3 length: 14 amino acids. The CDR3: CASSQVGGRQPQHF. The CDR3 nucleotides are TGCGCCAGCAGCCAAGTGGGAGGGCGGCAGCCCCAGCATTTT.

CDR3 region: CATSDLGSQETQYF. The CDR3 DNA sequence: TGTGCCACCAGTGATTTGGGGTCCCAAGAGACCCAGTACTTC. The chain recombines TRBV24-1 with TRBJ2-5; D unresolved. Trimming shortened V by 0 bases and J by 1 base, and 5 bases separated the two germline ends. The CDR3 spans 14 residues. The V gene's germline CDR1 is KGHDR and CDR2 SFDVKD.

A few counts support this clonotype. The chain couples TRBV30 to TRBJ1-6, with D uncertain. The V end was cut by 5 bases, the J end by 7 bases, with 18 bases between. CDR1 is GTSNPN, CDR2 SVGIG, per germline (reference sequence). This CDR3 has 15 residues. The CDR3 DNA is TGTGCCTGGCTGCTCTCGCAGGTCGGGAATTCACCCCTCCACTTT. Its translation: CAWLLSQVGNSPLHF.

The chain has TRBV7-8 and TRBJ2-4, with no clear D. V dropped 2 bases and J dropped 0 bases, with 11 bases sitting between them. The germline gives CDR1 SGHVS, CDR2 FQNEAQ. CDR3 length: 16 amino acids. The CDR3 DNA sequence: TGTGCCAGCAGCTTAAGAGGTCCAGAAGCCAAAAACATTCAGTACTTC. It translates to CASSLRGPEAKNIQYF.

The J gene is TRBJ1-1, the V gene TRBV12-3 or TRBV12-4; D is unresolved. With 4 bases removed from V and 1 base from J, the gap between germline ends came to 7 bases. CDR3 length equals 13 residues. CDR3 protein: CASSSAENTEAFF. The CDR3, as DNA: TGTGCCAGCAGTTCCGCAGAGAACACTGAAGCTTTCTTT.

This clonotype has a handful of counts. V gene TRBV6-5 combines with J gene TRBJ1-1, with 9 positions matching TRBD1. After removal of 0 bases from V and 5 bases from J, the junction contained 7 bases not matched to a gene. CDR3 size: 16 residues. Germline CDR1 MNHEY, CDR2 SVGAGI. In DNA, the CDR3 is TGTGCCAGCAGTTACTCGTGGTACAGGGGGCGAACTGAAGCTTTCTTT. Encoded protein: CASSYSWYRGRTEAFF.

The rearrangement uses TRBV7-2 and TRBJ2-5; possibly TRBD1 or TRBD2 for D (6 bases each). The length of the CDR3 is 16 residues. CDR1 SGHTA and CDR2 FQGNSA come from the germline V gene. Deletions cut 5 bases from V and 4 bases from J, with 20 bases between. The CDR3 spells CASSIDTGAQGETQYF. As DNA, the CDR3 is TGTGCCAGCAGCATAGATACGGGGGCGCAGGGAGAGACCCAGTACTTC.

The rearrangement joins TRBV6-4 to TRBJ2-1; TRBD1 aligns across 7 bases. Germline CDR1 and CDR2: MRHNA and SNTAGT. The junction had 10 bases not matched to a gene; V was cut back by 4 bases and J by 13 bases. The CDR3 has 13 amino acids. The CDR3 here is CASSAMTGSLQFF. CDR3 DNA sequence: TGTGCCAGCAGTGCCATGACAGGGTCCCTACAGTTCTTC.

This chain links TRBV6-1 with TRBJ2-7, with D possibly being TRBD1 (5 bases). Germline CDR1 MNHNS, CDR2 SASEGT. V lost 2 bases and J lost 6, with 8 bases in between. The CDR3 consists of 12 residues. CDR3 nucleotides: TGTGCCAGCAGTGAACGTAGGGGCGAGCAGTACTTC. Translating gives CASSERRGEQYF.

The V gene is TRBV19, the J gene TRBJ1-5; D perhaps matches TRBD1 (5 bases). Germline CDR1 LNHDA, CDR2 SQIVND (reference sequence). CDR3 length: 15 residues. Trimming pared 5 bases from V and 4 bases from J, leaving 15 bases between. The DNA for the CDR3 is TGTGCCAGTAGTTTTGGGACGGTTAATAATCAGCCCCAGCATTTT. Residues: CASSFGTVNNQPQHF. The full variable domain, rest sourced from reference TRBV19 and TRBJ1-5, is DGGITQSPKYLFRKEGQNVTLSCEQNLNHDAMYWYRQDPGQGLRLIYYSQIVNDFQKGDIAEGYSVSREKKESFPLTVTSAQKNPTAFYLCASSFGTVNNQPQHFGDGTRLSIL.

The gene calls are TRBV6-5 and TRBJ1-5, with a possible D match to TRBD1 (6 bases). Germline-derived CDR1 and CDR2 are MNHEY and SVGAGI. V lost 7 bases and J lost 2, with 9 bases in between. CDR3 length equals 13 residues. CDR3 sequence reads: CASTQGGNQPQHF. The DNA for the CDR3 is TGTGCCAGCACACAGGGCGGCAATCAGCCCCAGCATTTT.

This clonotype was picked up one time. The DNA of the CDR3 is TGTGCCAGCAGCCAGGACACCTCAACCTCCTACGAGCAGTACTTC. Protein product: CASSQDTSTSYEQYF. The gene calls are TRBV5-4 and TRBJ2-7; tentatively, D is TRBD1 (5 bases). V gave up 4 bases and J gave up 0 bases, with 14 bases separating them. The CDR3 contains 15 residues. The germline V gene encodes CDR1 SGHNT and CDR2 YYREEE (reference sequence).

The chain joins TRBV11-2 to TRBJ1-6, with D unclear. The V and J ends lost 2 bases and 4 bases respectively, with 12 bases between them. The length of the CDR3 is 16 residues. Germline CDR1 reads SGHAT; CDR2 reads FQNNGV. CDR3 region: CASSLSTGLYNSPLHF. The DNA of the CDR3 is TGTGCCAGCAGCTTATCGACGGGTCTGTATAATTCACCCCTCCACTTT.

The chain combines TRBV5-1 with TRBJ2-7; D unresolved. Deletions cut 0 bases from V and 2 bases from J, with 12 bases between. Germline CDR1 and CDR2: SGHRS and YFSETQ. This CDR3 has 15 amino acids. The CDR3 is CASSLAAVRPYEQYF. CDR3 nucleotide sequence: TGCGCCAGCAGCTTGGCAGCAGTGCGGCCCTACGAGCAGTACTTC.

This clonotype was recorded a few times. This chain uses TRBV28 with TRBJ1-1; 7 bases are shared with TRBD1. Germline-derived CDR1 and CDR2 are MDHEN and SYDVKM. With V trimmed by 6 bases and J by 3 bases, 4 bases remained unmatched. This CDR3 region has 13 residues. The CDR3 coding sequence is TGTGCCAGCAGGGACAGGTTCTACACTGAAGCTTTCTTT. It specifies CASRDRFYTEAFF.

The chain couples TRBV2 to TRBJ2-6; D remains unclear. Germline loops: CDR1 SNHLY, CDR2 FYNNEI. CDR3 size: 16 residues. The V end was cut by 6 bases, the J end by 0 bases, with 12 bases between. This CDR3 is CASRSMVPSGANVLTF. The CDR3 coding sequence is TGTGCCAGCAGGTCAATGGTCCCCTCTGGGGCCAACGTCCTGACTTTC.

This clonotype was seen ten or more times. The chain couples TRBV7-9 to TRBJ1-2; the D gene is possibly TRBD1 (6 bases). Germline V gene data show CDR1 as SEHNR and CDR2 as FQNEAQ (reference sequence). V lost 7 bases to trimming and J lost 2 bases, with 17 bases between them. This CDR3 is built from 15 residues. CDR3 region: CASIPGGRGNYGYTF. CDR3 nucleotide sequence: TGTGCCAGCATCCCCGGGGGCCGGGGAAACTATGGCTACACCTTC.

In its sample, this clonotype was seen a few times. The gene calls are TRBV12-3 or TRBV12-4 and TRBJ2-7; D gene unclear. This CDR3 is built from 14 residues. Between the trimmed V and J ends, which lost 1 base and 0 bases, there was a span of 7 bases. The CDR3 DNA follows: TGTGCCAGCAGTTTAGGACCTGTCTCCTACGAGCAGTACTTC. Its protein product is CASSLGPVSYEQYF.

The chain employs TRBV12-3 or TRBV12-4 and TRBJ2-2; 10 nucleotides line up with TRBD1. This CDR3 is built from 15 residues. V was pared by 5 bases and J by 4 bases, with 4 bases of the junction left unmatched. Here the CDR3 DNA reads TGTGCCAGCAGTCCGCGGACAGGGGGCACCGGGGAGCTGTTTTTT. It codes for CASSPRTGGTGELFF.

This clonotype was observed a few times. This chain joins TRBV6-5 and TRBJ2-3; possibly TRBD1 for D (6 bases). This CDR3 contains 15 residues. CDR1 is MNHEY and CDR2 is SVGAGI in the germline V gene. Trimming cost V 2 bases and J 6 bases, with 15 bases left between them. The CDR3 loop reads CASSYLDSRQDTQYF. The CDR3 region has the DNA TGTGCCAGCAGTTACCTGGACAGTCGCCAGGATACGCAGTATTTT.

The chain recombines TRBV29-1 with TRBJ1-2; the match to TRBD1 covers 7 bases. The CDR3 spans 14 residues. Per germline, CDR1 SQVTM and CDR2 ANQGSEA. Germline trimming cut 4 bases from V and 5 bases from J; bases unmatched to any gene: 10. The CDR3 reads CSVVGQAWGYGYTF. In nucleotides, the CDR3 is TGCAGCGTTGTTGGACAGGCCTGGGGGTATGGCTACACCTTC.

This clonotype was counted between two and nine times. This chain links TRBV11-2 with TRBJ1-1; D is possibly TRBD1 (5 bases). From germline, CDR1 is SGHAT and CDR2 FQNNGV. This CDR3 spans 15 amino acids. V was pared by 5 bases and J by 1 base, with 14 bases between. The CDR3 spells CASSPWGPKNTEAFF. The CDR3 nucleotides read TGTGCCAGCAGCCCCTGGGGACCGAAGAACACTGAAGCTTTCTTT.

The chain uses TRBV5-1 and TRBJ1-1; the D is unclear. CDR1 is SGHRS and CDR2 is YFSETQ in the germline V gene. V lost 0 bases to trimming and J lost 1 base, with 10 bases between them. CDR3 size: 15 residues. The CDR3 DNA follows: TGCGCCAGCAGCTTGGACCGGGTTAAGAACACTGAAGCTTTCTTT. Translation: CASSLDRVKNTEAFF.

The V gene is TRBV14, the J gene TRBJ2-7; D not resolved. V dropped 4 bases and J dropped 3 bases, with 10 bases sitting between them. Germline loops: CDR1 SGHDN, CDR2 FVKESK. CDR3 size: 13 residues. CDR3 in DNA: TGTGCCAGCAGCCTTAATAGGGTCTACGAGCAGTACTTC. Translating gives CASSLNRVYEQYF.

This clonotype turned up a few times. This chain links TRBV7-2 with TRBJ1-2; D not resolved. Trimming took 3 bases from V and 5 from J, leaving 16 bases between them. The length of the CDR3 is 15 residues. CDR1 and CDR2 (germline): SGHTA, FQGNSA. The CDR3 sequence: CASSLEIGQIYGYTF. The CDR3 DNA reads as TGTGCCAGCAGCTTGGAAATCGGTCAGATTTATGGCTACACCTTC.

This clonotype was counted between two and nine times. The chain uses TRBV15 and TRBJ2-2; D unresolved. The CDR3 totals 12 residues. V was cut by 5 bases and J by 5 bases, with 6 bases left in between. Germline loops: CDR1 LNHNV, CDR2 YYDKDF (reference sequence). Here the CDR3 reads CATSRRTGELFF. DNA for the CDR3: TGTGCCACCAGCCGCCGGACCGGGGAGCTGTTTTTT.